This TCR beta chain was identified in a study of circulating and synovial CD4+ cells in juvenile arthritis. Study-level points and caveats: CPL and bulk CD4 samples differed at least tenfold in T cell genomes.

Regarding this clone: Its antigen is as yet unknown.

This CDR3 is 21 amino acids long. The germline V gene encodes CDR1 MGHRA and CDR2 YSYEKL. The ends lost 0 bases at V and 0 bases at J; junction bases unmatched: 11. Method: immunoSEQ multiplex PCR; TCRdb's copy keeps in-frame clones and lacks some. The data show under 35,000 clones, around 95% seen once. The sequencing sample was made of CD4+ T cells from blood. V usage is TRBV4-1 and J usage is TRBJ2-6; 10 bases are shared with TRBD2. The receptor comes from a human donor with juvenile idiopathic arthritis. The CDR3 nucleotides read TGCGCCAGCAGCCAAGATTCTGCGTTTACTAGCGGGGCCTCTGGGGCCAACGTCCTGACTTTC. It encodes CASSQDSAFTSGASGANVLTF.